Presented here are 11 T cell receptor beta chains from one specimen sequenced in a study of identical twins. MiXCR, run by TCRdb on the 5' RACE reads, gives a single entry per CDR3 protein. Among over 600,000 distinct CDR3 sequences listed, approximately 21% were seen once. These same records also appear under a second study, on T cells expressing NK-cell markers.

The sample consisted of PBMCs. These receptor sequences come from a woman aged 18-30 years in good health.

This clonotype was recorded a few times. The rearrangement uses TRBV27 and TRBJ1-1; D unresolved. Germline-derived CDR1 and CDR2 are MNHEY and SMNVEV (reference sequence). V was clipped by 2 bases and J by 5 bases, with 9 bases between them. The CDR3 sequence is 13 residues long. The CDR3 DNA reads as TGTGCCAGCAGTTTAAAACGGGTAACTGAAGCTTTCTTT. Amino acids: CASSLKRVTEAFF.

A few counts support this clonotype. The genes are TRBV10-2 and TRBJ2-1; 8 bases fit TRBD2. CDR3 length equals 14 residues. Germline CDR1 and CDR2: WSHSY and SAAADI. With 6 bases clipped from V and 5 bases from J, the junction kept 6 bases outside the gene matches. The CDR3 spells CASSPSGLNNEQFF. In DNA, the CDR3 is TGCGCCAGCAGCCCTAGCGGGCTGAACAATGAGCAGTTCTTC.

V gene TRBV7-8 combines with J gene TRBJ2-7; D ambiguous. CDR3 length equals 15 residues. The germline V and J ends were trimmed by 5 bases and 0 bases, with 14 bases remaining between them. Germline V lookup: CDR1 SGHVS, CDR2 FQNEAQ. The CDR3 DNA reads as TGTGCCAGCAGCCCCCACGGTAGGAGCTCCTACGAGCAGTACTTC. This gives the protein CASSPHGRSSYEQYF.

This clonotype has only a few counts. The J gene is TRBJ2-7, the V gene TRBV12-3 or TRBV12-4; either TRBD1 or TRBD2 may supply D (5 bases each). The CDR3 is made up of 14 amino acids. Trimming removed 7 bases from V and 3 bases from J, with 16 bases in between. DNA of the CDR3: TGTGCCAGCACCCTGGGGGTGGGGGACTACGAGCAGTACTTC. Its translation is CASTLGVGDYEQYF.

Only a few counts were recorded for this clonotype. The rearrangement uses TRBV9 and TRBJ2-3; possibly TRBD1 for D (5 bases). The length of the CDR3 is 15 residues. Per the germline V gene, CDR1 is SGDLS and CDR2 is YYNGEE. Trimming removed 3 bases from V and 0 bases from J, with 11 bases in between. CDR3 sequence: CASSGLQESTDTQYF. The CDR3 nucleotides are TGTGCCAGCAGCGGGCTACAGGAGAGCACAGATACGCAGTATTTT.

This chain connects TRBV6-1 to TRBJ1-6; 10 bases fit TRBD1. V gave up 6 bases and J gave up 5 bases; unmatched junction bases: 7. The germline V gene encodes CDR1 MNHNS and CDR2 SASEGT. The CDR3 spans 16 residues. The CDR3 sequence is CASRQFGQGDNSPLHF. The CDR3 DNA is TGTGCCAGCAGACAATTCGGACAGGGGGATAATTCACCCCTCCACTTT.

J is TRBJ2-3 and V is TRBV13, with TRBD2 matching over 9 bases. Germline lookup yields CDR1 PRHDT and CDR2 FYEKMQ (reference sequence). The CDR3 extends over 14 amino acids. With 5 bases clipped from V and 5 bases from J, the junction kept 5 bases outside the gene matches. CDR3 amino acids: CASSTAGGRDTQYF. The CDR3 DNA sequence: TGTGCCAGCAGCACAGCGGGGGGCCGAGATACGCAGTATTTT.

This clonotype was detected a few times. The V and J genes are TRBV27 and TRBJ2-6; the D is unclear. The CDR3 runs 15 residues. Looked up from germline, CDR1 is MNHEY and CDR2 is SMNVEV (reference sequence). Trimming cost V 1 base and J 0 bases, with 4 bases left between them. In DNA form, the CDR3 reads TGTGCCAGCAGTTTATTTAGCTCTGGGGCCAACGTCCTGACTTTC. Translation: CASSLFSSGANVLTF.

This chain joins TRBV12-3 or TRBV12-4 and TRBJ2-1, with D possibly TRBD2 on 6 matching bases. The V end lost 3 bases, the J end lost 4 bases, and 13 bases lay between the germline ends. The CDR3 has 15 amino acids. CDR3 amino acids: CASSFVIAEYNEQFF. The CDR3 nucleotides are TGTGCCAGCAGTTTCGTAATAGCGGAATACAATGAGCAGTTCTTC.

This clonotype was observed many times. The chain links TRBV18 to TRBJ1-2, with 9 bases that match TRBD1. In germline, CDR1 is KGHSH, CDR2 LQKENI. This CDR3 comprises 15 residues. With 7 bases clipped from V and 5 bases from J, the junction kept 11 bases outside the gene matches. CDR3 DNA sequence: TGTGCCAGCTATAATCCGGGACAGGGCCTTTATGGCTACACCTTC. Its protein is CASYNPGQGLYGYTF. Full variable domain (missing parts from reference TRBV18 and TRBJ1-2): NAGVMQNPRHLVRRRGQEARLRCSPMKGHSHVYWYRQLPEEGLKFMVYLQKENIIDESGMPKERFSAEFPKEGPSILRIQQVVRGDSAAYFCASYNPGQGLYGYTFGSGTRLTVV.

This clonotype was detected only a few times. The chain uses TRBV20-1 and TRBJ2-7; D gene unclear. CDR3 size: 13 residues. The ends were cut back, 3 bases at V and 4 bases at J, with 13 bases in the middle. In germline, CDR1 is DFQATT, CDR2 SNEGSKA (reference sequence). In nucleotides, the CDR3 is TGCAGTGCTAGCCACGGTTTAAGTTACGAGCAGTACTTC. Translated, it gives CSASHGLSYEQYF.